The rows below give T cell receptor beta chains drawn from one sample of a study of blood T cell repertoires in COVID-19. Generated by immunoSEQ multiplex PCR, the TCRdb table keeps only in-frame clones and is missing some. This sample has 350,000 to 450,000 clones, with 85% found just once. Sequencing used peripheral blood. These receptors all come from a young woman with acute or convalescent COVID-19. Both conserved end residues are part of each CDR3.

v_call	j_call	cdr3_aa
TRBV4-2	TRBJ1-3	CASSQDGQALNTIYF
TRBV6-1	TRBJ1-3	CASSEVWGYRGKNTIYF
TRBV18	TRBJ2-7	CASSPRTSGDYEQYF
TRBV27	TRBJ2-7	CASSLGLAGGGYEQYF
TRBV5-6	TRBJ1-1	CASSLVRTGGTEAFF
TRBV5-1	TRBJ1-3	CASSQDSGNTIYF
TRBV7-3	TRBJ1-1	CASSQNGQTNTEAFF
TRBV4-1	TRBJ1-6	CASSQQDRAGSPLHF
TRBV6-1	TRBJ1-2	CASSEQGTLGNYGYTF
TRBV3-1/TRBV3-2	TRBJ1-4	CASSQAAENEKLFF
TRBV28	TRBJ2-2	CASSFSPGGGELFF
TRBV11-2	TRBJ2-7	CASSSYNIGQGYEQYF
TRBV28	TRBJ1-3	CASSFRATIYF
TRBV6-5	TRBJ1-1	CASSPQGANTEAFF
TRBV11-2	TRBJ2-6	CASSDARDRGSSGANVLTF
TRBV4-1	TRBJ2-7	CASSPYGTGDAYEQYF
TRBV5-4	TRBJ2-7	CASSLAQGGSYEQYF
TRBV12-3/TRBV12-4	TRBJ2-7	CASRSGQSYEQYF
TRBV28	TRBJ2-5	CASSFRRERETQYF
TRBV19	TRBJ1-5	CASTLLEGIRPRYRDQPQHF
TRBV28	TRBJ2-4	CASSLPGGPLAKNIQYF
TRBV21-1	TRBJ2-7	CASSKFRGLITYEQYF
TRBV6-4	TRBJ2-2	CASSSPVGELFF
TRBV18	TRBJ1-5	CASSPSSIHGQPQHF
TRBV25-1	TRBJ1-1	CASSWDTNTEAFF
TRBV30	TRBJ2-5	CAWRTGTSGETQYF
TRBV4-2	TRBJ2-7	CASSQERGSPSEQYF
TRBV20-1	TRBJ1-2	CSAIESYGYTF
TRBV12-3/TRBV12-4	TRBJ2-2	CADGTGNTGELFF
TRBV19	TRBJ1-3	CASSIRGFGRGPGNTIYF
TRBV10-3	TRBJ2-5	CAISDGGETQYF
TRBV5-1	TRBJ2-1	CASSLNDQGSYNEQFF
TRBV10-3	TRBJ1-1	CAISKTDMNTEAFF
TRBV19	TRBJ1-6	CASSIMGSPLHF
TRBV2	TRBJ2-6	CASSEFRTGLSGANVLTF
TRBV5-6	TRBJ2-5	CASSLDSAGGFETQYF
TRBV12-5	TRBJ2-3	CASGTPSRTGEPTDTQYF
TRBV25-1	TRBJ1-3	CASSDLQGGNTIYF
TRBV28	TRBJ1-1	CASSLAVNTEAFF
TRBV19	TRBJ2-2	CASSRRERGELFF
TRBV5-1	TRBJ2-7	CASSTVAGRGYEQYF
TRBV3-1/TRBV3-2	TRBJ1-5	CASSQGGWWGGNQPQHF
TRBV6-5	TRBJ1-5	CASSLAGVLNQPQHF
TRBV3-1/TRBV3-2	TRBJ2-1	CASSQVPSGRGEQFF
TRBV5-1	TRBJ2-1	CASSRIAGVYNEQFF
TRBV7-7	TRBJ2-1	CASSPGGPGGPREQFF
TRBV4-2	TRBJ2-3	CASSQGFRQKKGDTQYF
TRBV12-3/TRBV12-4	TRBJ1-3	CASTRTAGNTIYF
TRBV19	TRBJ1-1	CASSILRSSGNTEAFF
TRBV28	TRBJ1-1	CASSPTENTEAFF
TRBV6-1	TRBJ2-7	CASSEDRGRSYEQYF
TRBV19	TRBJ1-3	CASSISVSGNTIYF
TRBV5-5	TRBJ1-5	CASSWRDREDQPQHF
TRBV28	TRBJ1-6	CASSLGLSSSYNSPLHF
TRBV2	TRBJ2-4	CASSERTGGDIQYF
TRBV28	TRBJ1-4	CASSTQPGQGDEKLFF